Presented here are 9 T cell receptor beta chains from one specimen sequenced in a study of CD8 T cells in Susac syndrome. Random hexamers were used to reverse transcribe the RNA input (about 0.5 to 1 ug). TCRdb re-derived calls from the immunoSEQ multiplex PCR reads in MiXCR, one entry per CDR3 protein. In the table there are 120,000 or so distinct CDR3 sequences, nearly 95% of which are singletons. The sample comprised CD4+ T cells from PBMCs. The receptors come from a human donor in good health.

The V and J genes are TRBV12-3 or TRBV12-4 and TRBJ2-1; D ambiguous. Trimming left V 4 bases short and J 9 bases short, with 13 bases between. The CDR3 loop spans 13 amino acids. The CDR3 coding sequence is TGTGCCAGCAGTTCCCTCACCAGTATTGAGCAGTTCTTC. It encodes CASSSLTSIEQFF.

This chain uses TRBV29-1 with TRBJ2-5; TRBD1 might be the D (6 bases). Between the trimmed V and J ends, which lost 6 bases and 8 bases, there was a span of 16 bases. The CDR3 contains 12 residues. In germline, CDR1 is SQVTM, CDR2 ANQGSEA. The CDR3: CSVRAEGETQYF. CDR3 nucleotides: TGCAGCGTGCGGGCTGAGGGGGAAACCCAGTACTTC.

The V call is TRBV28, the J call TRBJ2-7; D is unresolved. The CDR3 covers 13 residues. Between the trimmed V and J ends, which lost 3 bases and 2 bases, there was a span of 8 bases. In germline, CDR1 is MDHEN, CDR2 SYDVKM. CDR3 nucleotide sequence: TGTGCCAGCAGTTTGGTTCAGCCCTACGAGCAGTACTTC. Translated, it gives CASSLVQPYEQYF.

The chain combines TRBV23-1 with TRBJ2-3, with 7 bases fitting TRBD1. TRBV23-1 belongs to the ORF category, with a function that is uncertain. This CDR3 spans 17 amino acids. J gave up 0 bases and V 7 bases, and 13 bases lay outside the gene matches. The CDR3 reads CASKRQGLSPSTDTQYF. As DNA, the CDR3 is TGCGCCAGCAAACGACAGGGCCTGTCTCCCAGCACAGATACGCAGTATTTT.

The chain has TRBV7-2 and TRBJ1-4; D is perhaps TRBD1 (5 bases). V was cut by 5 bases and J by 7 bases, with 11 bases left in between. Germline assignment: CDR1 SGHTA and CDR2 FQGNSA. The CDR3 is 13 residues long. Here the CDR3 reads CASSPRVSEKLFF. CDR3 coding DNA: TGTGCCAGCAGCCCCAGGGTTAGTGAAAAACTGTTTTTT.

The J gene is TRBJ2-3, the V gene TRBV6-1, with a tentative D call TRBD1 (5 bases). From germline, CDR1 is MNHNS and CDR2 SASEGT. Deletions cut 2 bases from V and 4 bases from J, with 10 bases between. The length of the CDR3 is 14 residues. In DNA, the CDR3 is TGTGCCAGCAGTGAACAGGGAAAGGCAGATACGCAGTATTTT. This translates into CASSEQGKADTQYF.

The rearrangement links TRBV3-1 to TRBJ1-2; maybe TRBD1 (6 bases). V was shortened by 4 bases and J by 0 bases, with 18 bases between the two germline ends. The CDR3 spans 17 residues. CDR1 is LGHDT, CDR2 YNNKEL, per germline (reference sequence). The DNA of the CDR3 is TGTGCCAGCAGCCCAACTACAGGGCTCGAAGCTAACTATGGCTACACCTTC. It yields the protein CASSPTTGLEANYGYTF.

The rearrangement joins TRBV20-1 to TRBJ2-7; unclear D gene. This CDR3 is 13 amino acids long. Germline lookup yields CDR1 DFQATT and CDR2 SNEGSKA (reference sequence). Trimming removed 1 base from V and 3 bases from J, with 10 bases in between. The CDR3 spells CSARVLGNYEQYF. The CDR3 coding sequence is TGCAGTGCTAGAGTTTTAGGGAACTACGAGCAGTACTTC.

This clonotype was counted once. The rearrangement uses TRBV7-9 and TRBJ1-5, with 7 positions matching TRBD1. The germline gives CDR1 SEHNR, CDR2 FQNEAQ (reference sequence). The length of the CDR3 is 14 residues. Trimming took 5 bases from V and 5 from J; bases not matched to a gene: 6. CDR3: CASSPQTGDQPQHF. DNA for the CDR3: TGTGCCAGCAGCCCCCAAACAGGGGATCAGCCCCAGCATTTT.